A single T cell receptor beta chain is shown here with its context. Its specificity is unknown. Staff drew 8 to 10 milliliters of peripheral blood from each donor. They isolated at least 7 million PBMCs from each sample. The extraction recovered at least 5.5 micrograms of total RNA per sample. This entry belongs to a study of blood T cells in healthy people across ages. Study-level results: No conclusive comparison of naive versus antigen-experienced cells was possible with unsorted PBMCs.

Germline V gene lookup returns CDR1 SEHNR and CDR2 FQNEAQ (reference sequence). The junction had 5 bases not matched to a gene; V was cut back by 1 base and J by 8 bases. CDR3 size: 15 residues. A J-beta primer mix and a sample-barcoded 5' primer were used in a second PCR of roughly 6 to 12 cycles. TCRdb redid the calling of the 5' RACE reads with MiXCR, one entry per CDR3 protein. The profile shows some 900,000 distinct CDR3 sequences, approximately 49% of them singletons. The gene calls are TRBV7-9 and TRBJ2-1; 10 bases are shared with TRBD1. Sequencing used blood. The TCR comes from a young man in good health. The CDR3 sequence: CASSLGGQGRDEQFF. Written as DNA, the CDR3 is TGTGCCAGCAGCTTAGGGGGACAGGGGCGCGATGAGCAGTTCTTC. The complete variable domain, with remaining parts taken from reference TRBV7-9 and TRBJ2-1, reads DTGVSQNPRHKITKRGQNVTFRCDPISEHNRLYWYRQTLGQGPEFLTYFQNEAQLEKSRLLSDRFSAERPKGSFSTLEIQRTEQGDSAMYLCASSLGGQGRDEQFFGPGTRLTVL.